This T cell receptor beta chain was obtained from a study of spatial heterogeneity in lung cancer. About the research overall: Alpha-chain detections were consistently fewer than beta-chain detections among the sequences.

The CDR3 sequence is 13 residues long. The germline CDR1 and CDR2 sequences are DFQATT and SNEGSKA (reference sequence). V was clipped by 3 bases and J by 5 bases; unmatched bases: 2. TCRdb independently ran MiXCR on the 5' RACE reads; one entry per CDR3 protein. Altogether under 100,000 distinct CDR3 sequences are present, around 8.6% being singletons, with the ten largest covering 6.5% to 8.5%. Indicated time point: sample taken at primary tumor resection. Whole RNA was taken from tumor, nontumor lung or frozen PBMC; it was then sequenced unsorted. This clonotype turned up a few times. Sequenced material: PBMCs, taken at surgery. The sequence was collected from a male donor with early-stage non-small cell lung cancer. The genes are TRBV20-1 and TRBJ2-2; 8 nucleotides line up with TRBD1. CDR3 nucleotides: TGCAGTGCTAGTCGACAGGGGACCGGGGAGCTGTTTTTT. It is translated as CSASRQGTGELFF.